The source of this T cell receptor (beta chain) is a study of regulatory T cells in long-lasting Graves disease (dated by TCRdb to the early 2020s). Background on the whole study: Persistent Graves' disease was defined as persistently positive TSH receptor autoantibodies together with antithyroid drug treatment for over 5 years. Persistent Graves' disease patients were compared with newly diagnosed Graves' disease patients by peripheral blood TCR sequencing and RNA sequencing. A total of approximately 35 samples underwent TCR sequencing: about 13 from persistent and about 20 from newly diagnosed Graves' disease patients. The study was registered as a clinical trial and conducted in China. On average, persistent Graves' disease patients in the clinical cohort had been on antithyroid drugs for approximately ten years. The study at large found these results: Sequencing and analysis were restricted to the TCR beta chain. Patients with persistent disease shared more public clonotypes (under 3,000) than newly diagnosed patients did (around 930). Because the primary lesion, thyroid tissue, could not be accessed, the study looked at peripheral blood alone. Persistent Graves' disease patients showed lower TCR Shannon entropy and fewer highly expanded clones than newly diagnosed patients, suggesting clonal expansion. Preferential use of TRBV28, TRBJ1-2 and TRBJ2-5 was observed in persistent disease, whereas TRBV20-1 and TRBJ2-1 were favored in newly diagnosed disease. The small sample size was acknowledged by the authors as a limitation that may reduce accuracy.

Library generation was performed with multiplex PCR. Sequencer: Illumina HiSeq 4000. TCR beta libraries were built with iRepertoire HTBI primers and Arm-PCR amplification of CDR3 regions. PCR products were gel purified before sequencing. The published analysis was carried out like this. A total of 62 TRBV and 14 TRBJ segments were identified across samples and were used for gene usage analysis of CDR3 amino acid clonotypes. COPE and FqMerger were used to merge filtered high-quality paired reads into contigs. BLAST was used to align contigs to IMGT TRBV, TRBD and TRBJ reference genes, and CDR3 was defined according to IMGT. Any clonotype with a frequency above 0.1% was counted as a highly expanded clone. Shannon entropy was used to measure repertoire diversity, and the Gini coefficient was used to measure V-J evenness. A clonotype was considered public if more than one individual shared it. The raw public data were reprocessed by TCRdb itself: fastp quality trimming at Q25, MiXCR clonotype calling, in-frame beta chains only. Here each entry gathers all rows of one CDR3 protein and keeps the most common genes and DNA. The V and J calls shown here were made by TCRdb, not taken from the authors' results. A total of over 450,000 distinct CDR3 sequences appear in this sample, roughly 21% of them only once. More than 6% of the sample comes from the top ten.

In the paper's terms, the time point label means: persistent/refractory GD, antithyroid drugs over 5 years with positive TRAb. RNA was extracted from PBMCs in TRIzol for both TCR sequencing and RNA sequencing. Graves' disease was diagnosed according to American Thyroid Association guidelines. Patients were recruited from an endocrinology department in Xi'an, China. Each patient gave roughly 8.4 milliliters of peripheral blood, collected in an EDTA anticoagulant tube. Ficoll Paque Plus density gradient separation was used to isolate PBMCs, and no further T cell sorting was done. An Agilent 2100 Bioanalyzer and agarose gel were used to check RNA quality, and a NanoDrop 2000 was used to measure RNA concentration. Reading from cysteine to phenylalanine, the CDR3 counts 16 amino acids. Only the CDR3 region is kept as DNA, spanning 48 bases read in frame from base 1. The junction shows trimming of 0 bases on V and 5 bases on J, and the gene matches do not reach 7 bases of it. Looking up the germline V gene yields CDR1 SNHLY and CDR2 FYNNEI.

This clonotype was seen many times. Its cognate antigen has yet to be identified. Nothing much larger sits one base from this clone, and base qualities are not available. Rearrangement joined TRBV2 to TRBJ2-5, with TRBD1 matching 9 junction bases. The receptor was isolated from a female donor with Graves disease. The source material was peripheral blood mononuclear cells (PBMCs), sampled when the disease was refractory, from a patient treated with antithyroid drugs. The CDR3 amino acid sequence is: CASSEAGWGTGETQYF. DNA sequence: TGTGCCAGCAGTGAAGCGGGCTGGGGGACAGGGGAGACCCAGTACTTC.